The 28 T cell receptor beta chains below come from one sample, sequenced in a study of T cells after yellow fever vaccination. TCRdb reprocessed the 5' RACE reads via MiXCR and lists one record per CDR3 protein. The profile shows around 360,000 distinct CDR3 sequences, about 9.9% of them singletons. Sequenced material: PBMCs, taken on the day of the first yellow fever vaccination. Every receptor here comes from a man between 18 and 29 years old who received the YFV17D yellow fever vaccine.

The chain combines TRBV28 with TRBJ1-2; possible D gene TRBD1, 6 bases. V was cut by 8 bases and J by 8 bases, with 15 bases left in between. The CDR3 spans 12 residues. The germline V gene has CDR1 MDHEN and CDR2 SYDVKM. The CDR3 coding sequence is TGTGCCAGCGGGACCAGGGGTTGGGGCTACACCTTC. It codes for CASGTRGWGYTF.

The genes are TRBV20-1 and TRBJ2-3, with TRBD2 identical over 14 bases. Germline V gene sequence: CDR1 DFQATT, CDR2 SNEGSKA (reference sequence). The V and J ends lost 5 bases and 4 bases, in that order; junction bases with no gene match: 11. This CDR3 is built from 17 residues. The CDR3 sequence: CSASPGLAGGRPDTQYF. As DNA, the CDR3 is TGCAGTGCTTCCCCAGGACTAGCGGGGGGCCGGCCAGATACGCAGTATTTT.

This clonotype was counted a few times. This chain links TRBV9 with TRBJ1-3; 12 nucleotides line up with TRBD1. The J segment lost 3 bases and the V segment lost 5 bases, leaving 15 bases of the junction unmatched. Looked up from germline, CDR1 is SGDLS and CDR2 is YYNGEE. CDR3 length: 19 amino acids. The CDR3 DNA reads TGTGCCAGCAGTCCTTCCGGGACAGGGGGCAGGAGAGGTGGAAACACCATATATTTT. Translation: CASSPSGTGGRRGGNTIYF.

This clonotype was picked up a small number of times. This chain uses TRBV20-1 with TRBJ1-6, with D maybe TRBD1 (6 bases). CDR3 length: 14 residues. Germline values: CDR1 DFQATT, CDR2 SNEGSKA (reference sequence). V was cut by 1 base and J by 10 bases, with 14 bases left in between. CDR3 bases: TGCAGTGCTAGAGGAGGAGGGGGAGGCTCACCCCTCCACTTT. It encodes CSARGGGGGSPLHF.

The sample holds a few counts of this clonotype. The CDR3 DNA follows: TGTGCCAGCAGCCGAGGCGAGACAGCATATGGCTACACCTTC. Its translation is CASSRGETAYGYTF. The J gene is TRBJ1-2, the V gene TRBV7-9; tentative D call: TRBD1 (5 bases). This CDR3 is built from 14 residues. Germline V lookup: CDR1 SEHNR, CDR2 FQNEAQ (reference sequence). Trimming took 5 bases from V and 5 from J, leaving 15 bases between them.

The rearrangement uses TRBV6-8 and TRBJ1-5; no clear D. The germline CDR1 and CDR2 sequences are MNHGY and SAAAGT. Trimming removed 4 bases from V and 0 bases from J, with 13 bases in between. CDR3 size: 16 residues. The CDR3 bases are TGTGCCAGCAGTTTAATGAGACACCTTAGCAATCAGCCCCAGCATTTT. As protein: CASSLMRHLSNQPQHF.

J is TRBJ1-6 and V is TRBV20-1; 7 bases map to TRBD1. CDR3 length equals 13 residues. Trimming at V came to 6 bases and at J to 8 bases, leaving 7 bases not matched to a gene. Germline lookup yields CDR1 DFQATT and CDR2 SNEGSKA (reference sequence). CDR3 in amino acids: CSALTGRDSPLHF. The DNA of the CDR3 is TGCAGTGCCCTGACAGGGAGGGATTCACCCCTCCACTTT.

As for this clonotype: This may be a read error, as it is one base from a much larger clone. The V and J genes are TRBV4-1 and TRBJ2-1; D is unresolved. CDR1 is MGHRA and CDR2 is YSYEKL in the germline V gene. This CDR3 spans 13 amino acids. CDR3 region: CASCQDRNNEQFF. The CDR3 nucleotides read TGCGCCAGCTGCCAAGATAGAAACAATGAGCAGTTCTTC.

This clonotype was observed once. The V gene is TRBV7-2, the J gene TRBJ2-5; no clear D. Germline CDR1 SGHTA, CDR2 FQGNSA. CDR3 size: 14 residues. Trimming took 0 bases from V and 0 from J, leaving 5 bases between them. The CDR3 protein is CASSLAAYQETQYF. CDR3 DNA: TGTGCCAGCAGCTTAGCTGCGTACCAAGAGACCCAGTACTTC. The whole variable domain, filled in from reference TRBV7-2 and TRBJ2-5, reads GAGVSQSPSNKVTEKGKDVELRCDPISGHTALYWYRQSLGQGLEFLIYFQGNSAPDKSGLPSDRFSAERTGGSVSTLTIQRTQQEDSAVYLCASSLAAYQETQYFGPGTRLLVL.

This clonotype was picked up a small number of times. This sequence joins TRBV28 and TRBJ1-2; D is uncertain. Germline-derived CDR1 and CDR2 are MDHEN and SYDVKM. The V and J ends lost 5 bases and 4 bases respectively, with 14 bases between them. The CDR3 covers 14 residues. CDR3 DNA: TGTGCCAGCAGTCTTCCGGGAGCCGTCTATGGCTACACCTTC. Translated: CASSLPGAVYGYTF.

In this sample, this clonotype turned up a few times. The V and J genes are TRBV3-1 and TRBJ1-3, with a possible D match to TRBD1 (5 bases). Germline assignment: CDR1 LGHDT and CDR2 YNNKEL (reference sequence). CDR3 length: 13 residues. V was trimmed by 6 bases and J by 1 base, leaving 7 bases between them. The CDR3 reads CASSRQSGNTIYF. CDR3 coding DNA: TGTGCCAGCAGTCGACAGTCTGGAAACACCATATATTTT.

The chain links TRBV20-1 to TRBJ2-3, with TRBD2 identical over 9 bases. Looked up from germline, CDR1 is DFQATT and CDR2 is SNEGSKA (reference sequence). This CDR3 region has 14 residues. With 6 bases clipped from V and 1 base from J, the junction kept 5 bases outside the gene matches. The chain's CDR3 is CSAERGVGTDTQYF. CDR3 coding DNA: TGCAGTGCGGAGCGGGGGGTTGGCACAGATACGCAGTATTTT.

The CDR3 protein is CASSRAGGYEKLFF. For the CDR3, the DNA is TGTGCCAGCAGTCGGGCCGGGGGGTATGAAAAACTGTTTTTT. The chain carries TRBV27 and TRBJ1-4, with a weak D call TRBD1 (5 bases). Germline V gene lookup returns CDR1 MNHEY and CDR2 SMNVEV (reference sequence). The ends were cut back, 5 bases at V and 6 bases at J, with 13 bases in the middle. The CDR3 loop spans 14 amino acids.

The chain couples TRBV2 to TRBJ2-7; no clear D gene. CDR1 is SNHLY, CDR2 FYNNEI, per germline. V gave up 1 base and J gave up 2 bases, with 3 bases separating them. The CDR3 spans 12 residues. The DNA for the CDR3 is TGTGCCAGCAGTGAAGGGGCCTACGAGCAGTACGTC. Its protein product is CASSEGAYEQYV.

This clonotype has a count of ten or more. The chain carries TRBV5-4 and TRBJ2-1; 8 nucleotides agree with TRBD1. The junction had 6 bases not matched to a gene; V was cut back by 3 bases and J by 1 base. The V gene's germline CDR1 is SGHNT and CDR2 YYREEE (reference sequence). The CDR3 runs 16 residues. CDR3 coding DNA: TGTGCCAGCAGCTCCGCAGGGGGCCGATCCTACAATGAGCAGTTCTTC. Its translation is CASSSAGGRSYNEQFF.

This clonotype has a handful of counts. This chain joins TRBV4-1 and TRBJ2-1; 7 bases line up with TRBD1. This CDR3 is 16 amino acids long. V was clipped by 0 bases and J by 1 base; unmatched bases: 3. From germline, CDR1 is MGHRA and CDR2 YSYEKL. This chain's CDR3 is CASSQDLGQSYNEQFF. Written as DNA, the CDR3 is TGCGCCAGCAGCCAAGATCTGGGACAGTCCTACAATGAGCAGTTCTTC.

The chain is built from TRBV24-1 and TRBJ2-1; D is possibly TRBD1 (6 bases). V was cut by 4 bases and J by 7 bases, with 13 bases left in between. CDR1 and CDR2 from the germline V gene are KGHDR and SFDVKD. The CDR3 covers 14 residues. The DNA of the CDR3 is TGTGCCACCAGTGACACACAGGGTAGGAATGAGCAGTTCTTC. Translated, it gives CATSDTQGRNEQFF.

This clonotype occurred a few times. In DNA, the CDR3 is TGTGCCAGCAGAATCCCGGTTCCTTATGGCTACACCTTC. It encodes CASRIPVPYGYTF. V and J are TRBV28 and TRBJ1-2; D not resolved. V was shortened by 6 bases and J by 5 bases, with 13 bases between the two germline ends. CDR3 length: 13 residues. CDR1 is MDHEN and CDR2 is SYDVKM in the germline V gene.

Only a few counts were recorded for this clonotype. The CDR3 is CASSSTGIFHSGANVLTF. CDR3 coding DNA: TGTGCCAGCAGCTCGACCGGGATTTTCCACTCTGGGGCCAACGTCCTGACTTTC. The chain couples TRBV5-6 to TRBJ2-6; D is possibly TRBD2 (5 bases). V shed 3 bases and J shed 0 bases, with 16 bases lying between them. Germline CDR1 and CDR2: SGHDT and YYEEEE. The CDR3 is made up of 18 amino acids.

The rearrangement links TRBV7-9 to TRBJ2-2, with 11 bases matching TRBD1. Germline V gives CDR1 SEHNR, CDR2 FQNEAQ (reference sequence). The CDR3 covers 14 residues. The junction had 4 bases not matched to a gene; V was cut back by 4 bases and J by 9 bases. This chain's CDR3 is CASSSGQGARELFF. The CDR3 DNA sequence: TGTGCCAGCAGCTCTGGACAGGGGGCTCGGGAGCTGTTTTTT.

V gene TRBV5-6 combines with J gene TRBJ2-5; 8 bases line up with TRBD1. The CDR3 covers 14 residues. Trimming took 3 bases from V and 5 from J; bases not matched to a gene: 6. Germline V lookup: CDR1 SGHDT, CDR2 YYEEEE. The CDR3 nucleotides read TGTGCCAGCAGCTCGGACAGGGAAGGGGAGACCCAGTACTTC. Its translation: CASSSDREGETQYF.

This chain uses TRBV11-3 with TRBJ2-2; D not certain. Germline V lookup: CDR1 SGHNT, CDR2 YENEEA. Between the trimmed V and J ends, which lost 2 bases and 2 bases, there was a span of 12 bases. The CDR3 runs 16 residues. CDR3 loop: CASSLSVTVNTGELFF. Here the CDR3 DNA reads TGTGCCAGCAGCTTAAGCGTGACTGTCAACACCGGGGAGCTGTTTTTT.

This clonotype was seen more than once but under ten times. Here the CDR3 reads CASSPGQGIYEQYF. DNA for the CDR3: TGTGCCAGCAGTCCGGGACAGGGGATCTACGAGCAGTACTTC. The V call is TRBV7-9, the J call TRBJ2-7; 10 nucleotides line up with TRBD1. The V gene's germline CDR1 is SEHNR and CDR2 FQNEAQ (reference sequence). The CDR3 runs to 14 residues. The junction had 5 bases not matched to a gene; V was cut back by 6 bases and J by 3 bases.

This clonotype appeared a few times. J is TRBJ2-5 and V is TRBV29-1; a weak D match, TRBD1 (5 bases). Per the germline V gene, CDR1 is SQVTM and CDR2 is ANQGSEA. V lost 2 bases and J 2 bases, leaving 9 bases between the germline ends. The CDR3 sequence is 13 residues long. The CDR3 region is CSVEQGNQETQYF. The DNA of the CDR3 is TGCAGCGTTGAACAGGGAAATCAAGAGACCCAGTACTTC.

The chain has TRBV7-9 and TRBJ2-7, with 14 nucleotides matching TRBD2. Germline CDR1 reads SEHNR; CDR2 reads FQNEAQ (reference sequence). The CDR3 runs to 16 residues. The J segment lost 6 bases and the V segment lost 5 bases, leaving 9 bases of the junction unmatched. The CDR3 bases are TGTGCCAGCAGCCAGACTAGCGGGGGGGCAACGGGCGAGCAGTACTTC. It translates to CASSQTSGGATGEQYF.

This clonotype showed up many times. The CDR3 loop reads CASSQDPTSGNEQFF. CDR3 DNA sequence: TGTGCCAGCAGCCAAGATCCGACTAGCGGTAATGAGCAGTTCTTC. The chain combines TRBV4-2 with TRBJ2-1; 9 nucleotides line up with TRBD2. The CDR3 consists of 15 residues. Germline trimming cut 0 bases from V and 7 bases from J; bases unmatched to any gene: 4. Germline CDR1 reads LGHNA; CDR2 reads YNFKEQ.

This clonotype was counted between two and nine times. CDR3: CASSPSVDWAEAFF. DNA of the CDR3: TGCGCCAGCAGCCCCTCGGTAGATTGGGCTGAAGCTTTCTTT. V usage is TRBV5-1 and J usage is TRBJ1-1; D call uncertain. V gave up 4 bases and J gave up 6 bases, with 16 bases separating them. CDR1 is SGHRS, CDR2 YFSETQ, per germline. This CDR3 has 14 residues.

This clonotype occurred many times. This chain connects TRBV12-3 or TRBV12-4 to TRBJ2-1, with D perhaps TRBD2 (6 bases). CDR3 length: 14 amino acids. V lost 6 bases, J lost 3 bases, and 12 bases lay in between. The CDR3, as DNA: TGTGCCAGCAGCTCCGGGACTGTCTACAATGAGCAGTTCTTC. Translation: CASSSGTVYNEQFF.